The next 19 T cell receptor beta chains were all read from a single sample in a study of blood T cells in healthy people across ages. The use of a sample-barcoded 5' primer and a J-beta primer mix characterized a second PCR of roughly 6 to 11 cycles. TCRdb reprocessed the 5' RACE reads with MiXCR, giving one entry per CDR3 protein. The data contain 700,000 or so distinct CDR3 sequences, 40% to 45% of them singletons. Sequencing was done on a sample of blood. These receptors were taken from a man older than 75 in good health.

This clonotype was seen more than once but under ten times. CDR3: CASSTIAGLSTDTQYF. The CDR3 nucleotides read TGCGCCAGCAGCACTATAGCGGGTCTTAGCACAGATACGCAGTATTTT. The V gene is TRBV5-1, the J gene TRBJ2-3; 7 bases map to TRBD2. V lost 4 bases, J lost 0 bases, and 8 bases stayed unmatched. The CDR3 runs to 16 residues. Germline V gives CDR1 SGHRS, CDR2 YFSETQ.

The V call is TRBV29-1, the J call TRBJ1-2; TRBD1 aligns across 7 bases. CDR3 length equals 13 residues. Germline V gives CDR1 SQVTM, CDR2 ANQGSEA. This chain's CDR3 is CNTYRGELRDYTF. CDR3 sequence (DNA): TGCAACACCTACAGGGGTGAATTACGTGACTACACCTTC.

The J gene is TRBJ2-6, the V gene TRBV7-2; no clear D gene. Trimming shortened V by 1 base and J by 1 base, and 11 bases separated the two germline ends. The CDR3 spans 17 residues. Germline-derived CDR1 and CDR2 are SGHTA and FQGNSA. The DNA for the CDR3 is TGTGCCAGCAGCTTAGGTTCCCCCACGTCTGGGGCCAACGTCCTGACTTTC. The encoded protein is CASSLGSPTSGANVLTF.

About this clonotype itself: The CDR3 end shows no conserved phenylalanine or tryptophan, and so a read error is likely. The CDR3 DNA follows: TGCAGTGCCGGGACTAGCCATTCCTACGAGCAGTACTTA. Translation: CSAGTSHSYEQYL. The chain carries TRBV20-1 and TRBJ2-7; 9 bases agree with TRBD2. V dropped 6 bases and J dropped 1; count of bases not matched to a gene: 4. Germline CDR1 reads DFQATT; CDR2 reads SNEGSKA (reference sequence). The CDR3 is 13 amino acids.

The chain uses TRBV27 and TRBJ2-3; 13 nucleotides agree with TRBD2. Looked up from germline, CDR1 is MNHEY and CDR2 is SMNVEV (reference sequence). CDR3 size: 16 residues. The junction had 10 bases not matched to a gene; V was cut back by 5 bases and J by 8 bases. CDR3 DNA: TGTGCCAGCAGTAGGACTAGCGGGGGCCTTATGGGTACGCAGTATTTT. Translated, it gives CASSRTSGGLMGTQYF.

This chain uses TRBV20-1 with TRBJ1-6, with 9 bases that match TRBD1. Per germline, CDR1 DFQATT and CDR2 SNEGSKA (reference sequence). The length of the CDR3 is 15 residues. The J segment lost 7 bases and the V segment lost 3 bases, leaving 7 bases of the junction unmatched. The CDR3 reads CSARDPGQGNSPLHF. DNA for the CDR3: TGCAGTGCTAGGGACCCGGGACAGGGCAATTCACCCCTCCACTTT.

The rearrangement uses TRBV4-2 and TRBJ2-3, with D tentatively TRBD1 (6 bases). CDR1 is LGHNA, CDR2 YNFKEQ, per germline. The CDR3 length is 17 residues. Trimming took 3 bases from V and 2 from J, leaving 18 bases between them. The CDR3 loop reads CASSHATGLTLTDTQYF. The CDR3, as DNA: TGTGCCAGCAGCCACGCCACAGGGCTGACCCTCACAGATACGCAGTATTTT.

The rearrangement links TRBV12-3 or TRBV12-4 to TRBJ2-5; the D is unclear. The V end lost 2 bases, the J end lost 11 bases, and 21 bases lay between the germline ends. The CDR3 totals 15 residues. The CDR3 here is CASSLRVASYNGQYF. The CDR3 DNA reads TGTGCCAGCAGTTTACGGGTCGCCTCCTACAATGGGCAGTACTTC.

The chain combines TRBV21-1 with TRBJ2-4. TRBV21-1 is a listed pseudogene. This CDR3 contains 15 residues. The CDR3: CASSKVAVAKNIQYF. The CDR3 DNA is TGTGCCAGCAGCAAAGTCGCAGTAGCCAAAAACATTCAGTACTTC.

The V call is TRBV6-6, the J call TRBJ1-5; D gene ambiguous. The V gene lost 2 bases and the J gene lost 0 bases, with 5 bases spanning the gap. The CDR3 has 14 amino acids. The germline gives CDR1 MNHNY, CDR2 SVGAGI (reference sequence). CDR3 coding DNA: TGTGCCAGCAGTTACGAGGATAGCAATCAGCCCCAGCATTTT. This encodes CASSYEDSNQPQHF.

This clonotype has just a few counts. The J gene is TRBJ2-5, the V gene TRBV4-2; 8 bases match TRBD1. Germline CDR1 and CDR2: LGHNA and YNFKEQ. With V trimmed by 3 bases and J by 2 bases, 8 bases remained unmatched. This CDR3 region has 16 residues. Here the CDR3 reads CASSQQTTGAQETQYF. CDR3 DNA sequence: TGTGCCAGCAGCCAGCAAACGACAGGGGCGCAAGAGACCCAGTACTTC.

The chain joins TRBV27 to TRBJ2-7; TRBD1 agrees at 9 bases. V dropped 3 bases and J dropped 7; count of bases not matched to a gene: 13. The CDR3 sequence is 16 residues long. The V gene's germline CDR1 is MNHEY and CDR2 SMNVEV (reference sequence). The DNA of the CDR3 is TGTGCCAGCAGTTTCGGGGGGACAGGGAGAAACAATGAGCAGTACTTC. Protein sequence: CASSFGGTGRNNEQYF.

This clonotype appeared a few times. V is TRBV6-5 and J is TRBJ2-5, with a possible D match to TRBD2 (6 bases). Germline CDR1 MNHEY, CDR2 SVGAGI. V was trimmed by 0 bases and J by 2 bases, leaving 13 bases between them. The CDR3 has 16 amino acids. DNA for the CDR3: TGTGCCAGCAGTTACTCGGAGGGTGAGGGGCAAGAGACCCAGTACTTC. Amino acids: CASSYSEGEGQETQYF.

The sample holds a few counts of this clonotype. The V call is TRBV7-2, the J call TRBJ2-3; D unresolved. There are 13 residues in the CDR3. The V and J ends lost 4 bases and 1 base respectively, with 6 bases between them. Germline-derived CDR1 and CDR2 are SGHTA and FQGNSA. The CDR3 loop is CASSSQRTDTQYF. For the CDR3, the DNA is TGTGCCAGCAGCTCCCAGCGCACAGATACGCAGTATTTT.

In its sample, this clonotype was seen many times. The chain couples TRBV6-5 to TRBJ2-3; no clear D gene. The CDR3 has 12 residues. V lost 5 bases and J lost 0, with 3 bases in between. Per the germline V gene, CDR1 is MNHEY and CDR2 is SVGAGI. The CDR3 sequence is CASSKSTDTQYF. As DNA, the CDR3 is TGTGCCAGCAGTAAAAGCACAGATACGCAGTATTTT.

This clonotype was observed a few times. V and J are TRBV20-1 and TRBJ2-3; D not certain. This CDR3 contains 12 residues. Trimming cost V 5 bases and J 0 bases, with 6 bases left between them. Germline V gene sequence: CDR1 DFQATT, CDR2 SNEGSKA (reference sequence). In DNA, the CDR3 is TGCAGTGCTCGGTATAGCACAGATACGCAGTATTTT. Translated, it gives CSARYSTDTQYF.

The rearrangement joins TRBV25-1 to TRBJ2-1, with unresolved D. This CDR3 spans 13 amino acids. The germline V and J ends were trimmed by 4 bases and 2 bases, with 6 bases remaining between them. Germline loops: CDR1 MGHDK, CDR2 SYGVNS. CDR3 DNA sequence: TGTGCCAGCAGTGTGTCGGCCTACAATGAGCAGTTCTTC. This translates into CASSVSAYNEQFF.

In the case of this clonotype: The junction does not match germline at one end; this may be a read error. V usage is TRBV6-2 or TRBV6-3 and J usage is TRBJ2-4, with TRBD1 matching 8 bases. The CDR3 length is 15 residues. Germline V CDR1 and CDR2: MNHEY, SVGEGT. CDR3 in amino acids: CASRPGQGGKNIRYF. CDR3 DNA: TGTGCCAGCAGACCAGGACAGGGAGGCAAAAACATTCGGTACTTC.

This chain connects TRBV20-1 to TRBJ2-1; a possible D gene is TRBD2 (7 bases). The CDR3 is made up of 18 amino acids. The V gene's germline CDR1 is DFQATT and CDR2 SNEGSKA (reference sequence). V lost 1 base and J lost 8, with 27 bases in between. CDR3 loop: CSARGASLGGAGRDEQFF. For the CDR3, the DNA is TGCAGTGCTAGAGGGGCTAGCTTGGGGGGGGCAGGGAGGGATGAGCAGTTCTTC.